The following is a T cell receptor beta chain sequence with its context. The data originate from a study of blood T cell repertoires in COVID-19. Study in general: Sites in the United States, Italy and Spain provided acute and convalescent COVID-19 samples. Nucleic acid was either cDNA or gDNA, and it came from T cells, B-cell-depleted T cells, or PBMCs.

The germline V gene has CDR1 ENHRY and CDR2 SYGVKD. The CDR3 has 13 amino acids. The V end was cut by 10 bases, the J end by 6 bases, with 19 bases between. Per the authors' pipeline: It was from reference gene primer amplification that nucleated cell counts were estimated. The data were produced by immunoSEQ multiplex PCR, yet TCRdb's version contains in-frame clones alone and is incomplete. Clonal size and the V and J genes are those of that table, whereas D and trimming came from the DNA. The table has about 170,000 clones, approximately 90% seen once. This sequence joins TRBV10-3 and TRBJ2-7; D might be TRBD2 (5 bases). The sequenced material came from peripheral blood. The clonotype was recovered from a man over 45 who had recovered from COVID-19. The CDR3 coding sequence is TGTGCCACCTCTAGCTTTGACGGTGGCGAGCAGTACTTC. This codes for CATSSFDGGEQYF.